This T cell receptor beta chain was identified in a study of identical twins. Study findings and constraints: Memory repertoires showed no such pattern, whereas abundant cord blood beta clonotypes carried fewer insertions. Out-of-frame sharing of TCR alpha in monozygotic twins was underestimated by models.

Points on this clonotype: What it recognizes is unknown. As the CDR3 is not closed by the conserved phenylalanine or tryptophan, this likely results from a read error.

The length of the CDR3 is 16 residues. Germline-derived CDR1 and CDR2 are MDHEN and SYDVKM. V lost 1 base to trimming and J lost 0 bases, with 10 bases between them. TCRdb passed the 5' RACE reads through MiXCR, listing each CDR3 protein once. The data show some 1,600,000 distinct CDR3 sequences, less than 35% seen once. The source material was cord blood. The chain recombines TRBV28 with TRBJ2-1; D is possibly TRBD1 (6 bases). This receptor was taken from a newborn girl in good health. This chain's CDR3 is CASSLLEDSSYNEQFL. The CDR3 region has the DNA TGTGCCAGCAGTTTATTGGAGGACAGCTCCTACAATGAGCAGTTCTTA.